This T cell receptor beta chain was recorded in a study of shared clonotypes between healthy human individuals. The assay used deep level. Assay used: immunoSEQ multiplex PCR; TCRdb lists only in-frame clones, some missing. The sample lists about 2.4 million clones, roughly 93% occurring once. The receptor was isolated from a man in his late teens or twenties in good health. Some clones in this sample may be carry-over from other donors' samples. Sequencing used naive CD4+ T cells from PBMCs. This sample's subset: CD45RA+ positively selected.

CDR3 region: CAISVSATSTDTQYF. DNA for the CDR3: TGTGCCATCAGTGTGTCAGCGACTAGCACAGATACGCAGTATTTT. The V call is TRBV10-3, the J call TRBJ2-3; D is undetermined. Germline lookup yields CDR1 ENHRY and CDR2 SYGVKD. This CDR3 region has 15 residues. V dropped 4 bases and J dropped 0 bases, with 11 bases sitting between them.